This is a list of T cell receptor beta chains from one sample in a study of blood T cells in healthy people across ages. TCRdb reprocessed the 5' RACE reads via MiXCR and lists one record per CDR3 protein. The sample includes about 290,000 distinct CDR3 sequences, roughly 27% of them seen just once. The specimen was blood. These receptors all come from a woman aged 70 to 79 in good health. Both conserved end residues are part of each CDR3. The D gene is left open where the match is weak. The listing skips clone size in some rows; elsewhere it reads once, few, many or a size class.

size: many; D: .; J: TRBJ1-5; V: TRBV6-2/TRBV6-3; DNA: TGTGCCAGCAGTTGGGGGGGGGCTAATCAGCCCCAGCATTTT; CDR3: CASSWGGANQPQHF
size: .; D: .; J: TRBJ1-1; V: TRBV13; DNA: TGTGCCAGCAGCAACAAAATGAACACTGAAGCTTTCTTT; CDR3: CASSNKMNTEAFF
size: few; D: .; J: TRBJ2-4; V: TRBV14; DNA: TGTGCCAGCAGCCGGGTGGGTACGGGAGCCAAAAACATTCAGTACTTC; CDR3: CASSRVGTGAKNIQYF
size: .; D: .; J: TRBJ2-5; V: TRBV5-1; DNA: TGCGCCAGCAGCTTGGGGACGGCGTACCAAGAGGCCCAGTACTTC; CDR3: CASSLGTAYQEAQYF
size: .; D: .; J: TRBJ1-2; V: TRBV28; DNA: TGTGCCAGCAGTCGAAGGGGCTATGGCTACACCTTC; CDR3: CASSRRGYGYTF
size: few; D: .; J: TRBJ2-5; V: TRBV5-6; DNA: TGTGCCAGCAGCTTACAAGAAGACCGGGGTAAAATTGGGGCCCGAGAGACCCAGTACTTC; CDR3: CASSLQEDRGKIGARETQYF
size: few; D: .; J: TRBJ1-3; V: TRBV5-1; DNA: TGCGCCAGCAGCTCCGCCGGGGCTACGGGAAACACCATATATTTT; CDR3: CASSSAGATGNTIYF
size: few; D: .; J: TRBJ2-7; V: TRBV28; DNA: TGTGCCAGCAGTTTCGAACCACTCACCGACTACGAGCAGTACTTC; CDR3: CASSFEPLTDYEQYF
size: .; D: .; J: TRBJ2-1; V: TRBV29-1; DNA: TGCAGCGTTGAAATGTCCCCGAGCTCCTACAATGAGCAGTTCTTC; CDR3: CSVEMSPSSYNEQFF
size: .; D: .; J: TRBJ2-5; V: TRBV15; DNA: TGTGCCACCAGCAGAGATGAGGTAGAGACCCAGTACTTC; CDR3: CATSRDEVETQYF
size: .; D: TRBD1; J: TRBJ1-2; V: TRBV7-2; DNA: TGTGCCAGCAGCTTACAGGCAGGGGGTGGATATGGCTACACCTTC; CDR3: CASSLQAGGGYGYTF
size: many; D: TRBD2; J: TRBJ2-5; V: TRBV6-1; DNA: TGTGCCAGCAGTGTGGGACTAGCGGGACGAGAGACCCAGTACTTC; CDR3: CASSVGLAGRETQYF
size: few; D: .; J: TRBJ2-1; V: TRBV5-5; DNA: TGTGCCAGCAGCTACCGGGACCAAGAGTTCTTC; CDR3: CASSYRDQEFF
size: many; D: TRBD1; J: TRBJ2-7; V: TRBV20-1; DNA: TGCAGTGCTAGAGGGGACAGGGGGATGGGCTACGAGCAGTACTTC; CDR3: CSARGDRGMGYEQYF
size: .; D: .; J: TRBJ1-1; V: TRBV3-1; DNA: TGTGCCAGCATCCGAGCCGGGGCAGTGAACACTGAAGCTTTCTTT; CDR3: CASIRAGAVNTEAFF
size: .; D: .; J: TRBJ2-1; V: TRBV3-1; DNA: TGTGCCAGCAGCCGATGGGGCGATGAGCAGTTCTTC; CDR3: CASSRWGDEQFF
size: .; D: .; J: TRBJ1-1; V: TRBV9; DNA: TGTGCCAGCAGCGTAGGGGGACCGGGACTGGGCCTGGGGGACACTGAAGCTTTCTTT; CDR3: CASSVGGPGLGLGDTEAFF
size: few; D: TRBD2; J: TRBJ2-7; V: TRBV20-1; DNA: TGCAGTGCTCCCGCTAGCGGGAGGTTTTACGAGCAGTACTTC; CDR3: CSAPASGRFYEQYF
size: .; D: .; J: TRBJ1-2; V: TRBV4-2; DNA: TGTGCCAGCAGGGAGGTACAGCTAACTAACTATGGCTACACCTTC; CDR3: CASREVQLTNYGYTF
size: .; D: .; J: TRBJ2-2; V: TRBV5-5; DNA: TGTGCCAGCAGCTTGGCCAGGGCGGCCGGGGAGCTGTTTTTT; CDR3: CASSLARAAGELFF
size: few; D: .; J: TRBJ1-4; V: TRBV20-1; DNA: TGCAGTGCCAGTGGGGAGGGAGAAAAACTGTTTTTT; CDR3: CSASGEGEKLFF
size: .; D: TRBD2; J: TRBJ2-4; V: TRBV4-1; DNA: TGCGCCAGCAGCCAAGGTAGCGGGAGAGGAGGCAAAAACATTCAGTACTTC; CDR3: CASSQGSGRGGKNIQYF
size: .; D: .; J: TRBJ1-4; V: TRBV6-5; DNA: TGTGCCAGCAGTTACTCCGGGACGGGGGAAAAACTGTTTTTT; CDR3: CASSYSGTGEKLFF
size: .; D: .; J: TRBJ2-2; V: TRBV29-1; DNA: TGCAGCGTTGCAGCCTTGGGGAGCAACACCGAGGAGCTGTTTTTT; CDR3: CSVAALGSNTEELFF
size: .; D: .; J: TRBJ1-1; V: TRBV28; DNA: TGTGCCAGCAGTTTAAACGGGGAGTGGTCTGAAGCTCTCTTT; CDR3: CASSLNGEWSEALF
size: .; D: .; J: TRBJ1-4; V: TRBV5-1; DNA: TGCGCCAGCAGCCCCTCGACAGATCGACCAGGAAAACTGTTTTTT; CDR3: CASSPSTDRPGKLFF
size: few; D: .; J: TRBJ1-4; V: TRBV20-1; DNA: TGCAGTGCTCCGGACTTGGGTGGTGAAAAACTGTTTTTT; CDR3: CSAPDLGGEKLFF
size: .; D: .; J: TRBJ2-3; V: TRBV29-1; DNA: TGCAGCGTTGATACCGGGAGTACAGATACGCAGTGTTTT; CDR3: CSVDTGSTDTQCF
size: .; D: TRBD2; J: TRBJ2-1; V: TRBV12-3/TRBV12-4; DNA: TGTGCCAGCAGTTTTCGGCGGGAGCCCCCCCATTACAATGAGCAGTTCTTC; CDR3: CASSFRREPPHYNEQFF
size: few; D: TRBD1; J: TRBJ1-6; V: TRBV6-5; DNA: TGTGCCAGCAGTTACATGCAGGGGGCTTACTCCTATAATTCACCCCTCCACTTT; CDR3: CASSYMQGAYSYNSPLHF
size: .; D: TRBD2; J: TRBJ2-1; V: TRBV6-5; DNA: TGTGCCAGCAGAACCGGGGGAGGGGATGGTAATGAGCAGTTCTTC; CDR3: CASRTGGGDGNEQFF
size: many; D: .; J: TRBJ2-5; V: TRBV24-1; DNA: TGTGCCACCAGTGAAATAGCGACGGAGACCCAGTACTTC; CDR3: CATSEIATETQYF
size: .; D: TRBD1; J: TRBJ1-1; V: TRBV9; DNA: TGTGCCAGCAGCGTATCGGGGACAGGCGGCAGGAATGAAGCTTTCTTT; CDR3: CASSVSGTGGRNEAFF
size: .; D: .; J: TRBJ2-3; V: TRBV29-1; DNA: TGCAGCGTTGGGGACGTTGAGCCGCAGTATTTT; CDR3: CSVGDVEPQYF
size: .; D: .; J: TRBJ2-7; V: TRBV6-1; DNA: TGTGCCAGCAGGAAAGGACCTCATTCTCTCTCCTACGAGCAGTACTTC; CDR3: CASRKGPHSLSYEQYF
size: .; D: TRBD1; J: TRBJ2-3; V: TRBV2; DNA: TGTGCCAGCAGGGACAGGGGGTACACAGATACGCAGTATTTT; CDR3: CASRDRGYTDTQYF
size: .; D: .; J: TRBJ1-5; V: TRBV5-1; DNA: TGCGCCAGCAGCCTCGGGGCGAATAGCAATCAGCCCCAGCATTTT; CDR3: CASSLGANSNQPQHF
size: few; D: TRBD1; J: TRBJ1-2; V: TRBV4-3; DNA: TGCGCCAGCAGCCAGAACGGACAGGGCCCATATGGCTACACCTTC; CDR3: CASSQNGQGPYGYTF
size: .; D: TRBD1; J: TRBJ1-1; V: TRBV7-2; DNA: TGTGCCAGCAGCCAGGGGACGACAGGGGCCGGAAGGAACACTGAAGCTTTCTTT; CDR3: CASSQGTTGAGRNTEAFF
size: many; D: .; J: TRBJ2-1; V: TRBV6-1; DNA: TGTGCCAGCAGTGGAAGCTCCTACAATGAGCAGTTCTTC; CDR3: CASSGSSYNEQFF
size: .; D: .; J: TRBJ2-6; V: TRBV4-2; DNA: TGTGCCAGCAGCCAACTAGGGCGTTCTGGGGCCGACGTCCTGACTTTC; CDR3: CASSQLGRSGADVLTF
size: once; D: .; J: TRBJ1-2; V: TRBV25-1; DNA: TGTGCCAGCAGTGAATATGGGACATTAAATGGCTACACCTTC; CDR3: CASSEYGTLNGYTF
size: .; D: TRBD2; J: TRBJ2-7; V: TRBV14; DNA: TGTGCCAGCAGCCACCGCAGCGGGGGTTACGAGCAGTACTTC; CDR3: CASSHRSGGYEQYF
size: .; D: TRBD1; J: TRBJ2-3; V: TRBV6-5; DNA: TGTGCCAGCAGTAGGGACAGGGGGTTAGATACGCAGTATTTT; CDR3: CASSRDRGLDTQYF
size: few; D: .; J: TRBJ1-5; V: TRBV19; DNA: TGTGCCAGTACTGCATCTCTCCGGGGAAATGGCAATCAGCCCCAGCATTTT; CDR3: CASTASLRGNGNQPQHF
size: .; D: TRBD1; J: TRBJ2-7; V: TRBV11-2; DNA: TGTGCCAGCAGCTTACGTGACAGGGTCCATGACGAGCAGTACTTC; CDR3: CASSLRDRVHDEQYF
size: .; D: .; J: TRBJ1-5; V: TRBV2; DNA: TGTGCCAGCAGTGATTGGGGAGTGGGCAATCAGCCCCAGCATTTT; CDR3: CASSDWGVGNQPQHF
size: .; D: TRBD1; J: TRBJ2-1; V: TRBV2; DNA: TGTGCCAGCAGCACACAGGGGGATGGGGCGACCCAGCACTTC; CDR3: CASSTQGDGATQHF